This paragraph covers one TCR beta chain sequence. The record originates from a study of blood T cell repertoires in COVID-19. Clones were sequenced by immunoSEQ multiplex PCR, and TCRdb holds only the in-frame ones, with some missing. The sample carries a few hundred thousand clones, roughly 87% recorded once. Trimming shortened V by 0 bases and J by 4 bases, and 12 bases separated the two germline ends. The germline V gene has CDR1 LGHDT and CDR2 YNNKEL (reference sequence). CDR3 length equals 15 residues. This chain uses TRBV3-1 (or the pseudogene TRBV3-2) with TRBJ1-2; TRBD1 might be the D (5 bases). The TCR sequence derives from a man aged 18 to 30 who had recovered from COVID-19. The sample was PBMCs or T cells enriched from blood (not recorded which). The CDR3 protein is CASSQEPQQAYGYTF. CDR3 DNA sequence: TGTGCCAGCAGCCAAGAGCCCCAACAGGCCTATGGCTACACCTTC.